This entry is about one T cell receptor (beta chain). As yet, its antigen is unknown. The assay used deep level. Assay: immunoSEQ multiplex PCR; the TCRdb copy retains only in-frame clones and omits some. The sample lists roughly 2.5 million clones; roughly nine tenths were seen once. This sample was included in a study of shared clonotypes between healthy human individuals. A CD45RA+ naive subset and a CD45RA-negative memory subset were split from CD4+ cells. Notes on the study in general: Memory subsets had estimated richness that was generally smaller than that of naive subsets. Sharing across four donors was highest in naive CD4 (roughly 5%) and lowest in memory CD8 (0.4%).

The clonotype originates from a young man in good health. Sequencing input: naive CD4+ T cells sorted from blood. Described subset: CD45RA+ positively selected.

The CDR3 loop is CASSATGWDSNTGELFF. CDR3 DNA sequence: TGTGCCAGCAGCGCGACAGGGTGGGACTCGAACACCGGGGAGCTGTTTTTT. This chain uses TRBV13 with TRBJ2-2, with D tentatively TRBD1 (7 bases). This CDR3 is built from 17 residues. Trimming stripped 5 bases from V and 0 bases from J, with 16 bases between. The V gene's germline CDR1 is PRHDT and CDR2 FYEKMQ (reference sequence).